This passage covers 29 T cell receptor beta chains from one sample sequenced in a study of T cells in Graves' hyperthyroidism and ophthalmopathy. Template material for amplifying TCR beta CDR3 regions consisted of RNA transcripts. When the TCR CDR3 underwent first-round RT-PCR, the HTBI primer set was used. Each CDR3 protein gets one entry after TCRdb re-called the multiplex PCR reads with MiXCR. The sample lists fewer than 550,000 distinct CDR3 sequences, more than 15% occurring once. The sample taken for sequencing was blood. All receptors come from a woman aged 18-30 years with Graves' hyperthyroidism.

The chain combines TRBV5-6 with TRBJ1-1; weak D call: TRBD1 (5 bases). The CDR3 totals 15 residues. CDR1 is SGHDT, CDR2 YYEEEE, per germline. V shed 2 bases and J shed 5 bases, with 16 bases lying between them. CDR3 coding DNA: TGTGCCAGCAGCTTCTTTAGTCCAGGGAAAACTGAAGCTTTCTTT. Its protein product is CASSFFSPGKTEAFF.

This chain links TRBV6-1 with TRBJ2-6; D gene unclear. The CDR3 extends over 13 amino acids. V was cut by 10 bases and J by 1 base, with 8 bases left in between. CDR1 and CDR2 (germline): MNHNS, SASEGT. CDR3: CATAFSGANVLTF. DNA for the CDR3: TGTGCCACCGCCTTTTCTGGGGCCAACGTCCTGACTTTC.

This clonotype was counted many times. The CDR3 DNA reads TGCAGTGCTAGTTGGGGAGGGGTTGGCTACACCTTC. This translates into CSASWGGVGYTF. The genes are TRBV20-1 and TRBJ1-2; D is perhaps TRBD1 (5 bases). CDR1 is DFQATT, CDR2 SNEGSKA, per germline (reference sequence). The CDR3 loop spans 12 amino acids. V lost 3 bases, J lost 7 bases, and 12 bases lay in between.

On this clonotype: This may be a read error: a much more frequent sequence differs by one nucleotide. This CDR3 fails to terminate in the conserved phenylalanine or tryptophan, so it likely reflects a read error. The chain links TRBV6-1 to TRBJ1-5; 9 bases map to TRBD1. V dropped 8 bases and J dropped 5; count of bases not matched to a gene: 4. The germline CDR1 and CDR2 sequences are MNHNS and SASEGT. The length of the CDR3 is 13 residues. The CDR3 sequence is CASRDRVHQPQHS. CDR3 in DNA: TGTGCCAGCCGGGACAGGGTCCATCAGCCCCAGCATTCT.

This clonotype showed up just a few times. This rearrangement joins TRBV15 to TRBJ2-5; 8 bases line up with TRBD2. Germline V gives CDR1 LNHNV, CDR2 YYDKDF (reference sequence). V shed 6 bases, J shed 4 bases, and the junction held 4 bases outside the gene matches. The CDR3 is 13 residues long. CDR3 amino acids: CATSSGARETQYF. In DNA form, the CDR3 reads TGTGCCACCAGTAGCGGGGCGAGAGAGACCCAGTACTTC.

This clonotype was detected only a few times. The chain's CDR3 is CASSQTTGGGGNTIYF. In DNA, the CDR3 is TGCGCCAGCAGCCAAACTACAGGTGGCGGTGGAAACACCATATATTTT. This sequence joins TRBV4-1 and TRBJ1-3, with TRBD1 as a possible D gene (5 bases). With 2 bases removed from V and 3 bases from J, the gap between germline ends came to 14 bases. Germline V lookup: CDR1 MGHRA, CDR2 YSYEKL. The CDR3 contains 16 residues.

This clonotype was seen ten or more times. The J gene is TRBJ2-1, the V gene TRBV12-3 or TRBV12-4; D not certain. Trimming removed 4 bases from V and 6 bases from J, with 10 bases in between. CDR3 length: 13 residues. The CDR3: CASSYGPTNEQFF. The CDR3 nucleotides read TGTGCCAGCAGTTACGGGCCGACCAATGAGCAGTTCTTC.

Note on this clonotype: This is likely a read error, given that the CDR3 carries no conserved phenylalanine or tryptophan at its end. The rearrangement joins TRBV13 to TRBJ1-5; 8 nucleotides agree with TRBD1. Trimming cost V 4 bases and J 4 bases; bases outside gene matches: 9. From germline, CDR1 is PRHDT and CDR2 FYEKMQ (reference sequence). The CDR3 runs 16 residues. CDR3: CASSYGPDRGNQPQHS. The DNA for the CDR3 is TGTGCCAGCAGCTATGGACCAGACAGGGGAAATCAGCCCCAGCATTCT.

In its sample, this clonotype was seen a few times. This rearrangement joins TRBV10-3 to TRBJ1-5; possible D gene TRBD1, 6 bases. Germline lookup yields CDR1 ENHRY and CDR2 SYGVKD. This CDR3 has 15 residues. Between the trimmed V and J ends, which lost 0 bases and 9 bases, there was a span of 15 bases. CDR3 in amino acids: CAISESIRDIRPQHF. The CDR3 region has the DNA TGTGCCATCAGTGAGTCGATCAGGGACATTAGGCCCCAGCATTTT.

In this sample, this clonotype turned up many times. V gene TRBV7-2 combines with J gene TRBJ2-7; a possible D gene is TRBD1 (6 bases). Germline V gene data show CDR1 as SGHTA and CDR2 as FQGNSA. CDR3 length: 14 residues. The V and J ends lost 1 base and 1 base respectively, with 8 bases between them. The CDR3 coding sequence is TGTGCCAGCAGCTTAGGACAGGTTTCCTACGAGCAGTACTTC. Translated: CASSLGQVSYEQYF.

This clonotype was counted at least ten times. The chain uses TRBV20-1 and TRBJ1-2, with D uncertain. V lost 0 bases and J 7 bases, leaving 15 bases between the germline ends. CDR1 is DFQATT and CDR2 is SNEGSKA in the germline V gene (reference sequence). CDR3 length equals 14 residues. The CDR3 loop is CSARDHLQRGGYTF. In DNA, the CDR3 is TGCAGTGCTAGAGATCATCTCCAGCGGGGTGGCTACACCTTC.

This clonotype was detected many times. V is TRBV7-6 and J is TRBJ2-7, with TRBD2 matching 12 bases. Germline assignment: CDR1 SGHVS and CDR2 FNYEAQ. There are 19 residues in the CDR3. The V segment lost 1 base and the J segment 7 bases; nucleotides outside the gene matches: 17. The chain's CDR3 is CASSLEVGLTSGRAGEQYF. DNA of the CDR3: TGTGCCAGCAGCTTAGAGGTGGGGCTGACTAGCGGGAGAGCAGGGGAGCAGTACTTC.

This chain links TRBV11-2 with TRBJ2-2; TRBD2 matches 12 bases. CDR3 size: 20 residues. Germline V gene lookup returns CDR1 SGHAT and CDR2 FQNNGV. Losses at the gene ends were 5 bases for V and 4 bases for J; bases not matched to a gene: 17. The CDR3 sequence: CASSINFASGRARVTGELFF. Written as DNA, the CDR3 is TGTGCCAGCAGCATAAATTTTGCTAGCGGGAGGGCACGGGTCACCGGGGAGCTGTTTTTT. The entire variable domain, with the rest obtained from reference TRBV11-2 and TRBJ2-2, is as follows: EAGVAQSPRYKIIEKRQSVAFWCNPISGHATLYWYQQILGQGPKLLIQFQNNGVVDDSQLPKDRFSAERLKGVDSTLKIQPAKLEDSAVYLCASSINFASGRARVTGELFFGEGSRLTVL.

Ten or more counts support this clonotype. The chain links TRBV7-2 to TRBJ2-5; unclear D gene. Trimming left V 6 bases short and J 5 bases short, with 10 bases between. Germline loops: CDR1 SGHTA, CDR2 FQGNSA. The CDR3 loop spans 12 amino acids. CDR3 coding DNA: TGTGCCAGCAGTCCCGGTGATGAGACCCAGTACTTC. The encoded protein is CASSPGDETQYF.

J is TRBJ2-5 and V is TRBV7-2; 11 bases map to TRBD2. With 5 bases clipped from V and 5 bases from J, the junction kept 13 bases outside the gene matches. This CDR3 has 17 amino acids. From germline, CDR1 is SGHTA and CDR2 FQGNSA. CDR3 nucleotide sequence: TGTGCCAGCAGCCCGTTCGTAGCGGGGGGGGGAAAGGAGACCCAGTACTTC. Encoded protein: CASSPFVAGGGKETQYF.

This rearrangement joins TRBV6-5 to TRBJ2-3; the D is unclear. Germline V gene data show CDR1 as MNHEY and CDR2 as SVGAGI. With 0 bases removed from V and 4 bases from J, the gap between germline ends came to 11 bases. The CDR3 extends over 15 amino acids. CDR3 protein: CASSYSTAGADTQYF. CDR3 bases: TGTGCCAGCAGTTACTCGACCGCCGGCGCAGATACGCAGTATTTT.

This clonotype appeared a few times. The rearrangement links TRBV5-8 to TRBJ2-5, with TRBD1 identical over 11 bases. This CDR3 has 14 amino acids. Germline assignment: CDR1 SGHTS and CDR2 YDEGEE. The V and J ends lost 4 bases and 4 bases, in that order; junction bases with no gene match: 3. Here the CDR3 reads CASSQGQGGETQYF. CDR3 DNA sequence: TGTGCCAGCAGCCAGGGACAGGGGGGAGAGACCCAGTACTTC.

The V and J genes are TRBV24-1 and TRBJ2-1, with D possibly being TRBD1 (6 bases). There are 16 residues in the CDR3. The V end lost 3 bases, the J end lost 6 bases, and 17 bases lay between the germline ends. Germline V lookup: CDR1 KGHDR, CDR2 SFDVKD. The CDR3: CATSDLDLKGGNEQFF. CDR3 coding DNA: TGTGCCACCAGTGATCTCGACTTAAAAGGGGGCAATGAGCAGTTCTTC.

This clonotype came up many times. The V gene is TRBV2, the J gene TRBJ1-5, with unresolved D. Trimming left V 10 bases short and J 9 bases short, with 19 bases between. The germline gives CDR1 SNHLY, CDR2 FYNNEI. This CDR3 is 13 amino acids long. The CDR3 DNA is TGTGCCACCAGGCGGGCTTCTATCGGGCCCCAGCATTTT. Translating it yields CATRRASIGPQHF.

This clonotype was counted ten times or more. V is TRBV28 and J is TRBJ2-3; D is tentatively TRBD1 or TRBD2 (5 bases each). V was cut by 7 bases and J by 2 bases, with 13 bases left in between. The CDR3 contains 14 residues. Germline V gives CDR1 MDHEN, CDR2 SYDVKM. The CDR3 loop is CASTSGTFTDTQYF. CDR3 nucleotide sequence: TGTGCCAGCACCTCCGGGACCTTCACAGATACGCAGTATTTT.

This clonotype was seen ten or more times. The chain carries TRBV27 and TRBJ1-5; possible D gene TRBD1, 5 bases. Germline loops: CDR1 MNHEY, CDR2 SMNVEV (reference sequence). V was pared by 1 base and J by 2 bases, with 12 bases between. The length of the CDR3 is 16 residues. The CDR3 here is CASSLWGGAGNQPQHF. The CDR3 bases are TGTGCCAGCAGTTTATGGGGCGGTGCCGGCAATCAGCCCCAGCATTTT.

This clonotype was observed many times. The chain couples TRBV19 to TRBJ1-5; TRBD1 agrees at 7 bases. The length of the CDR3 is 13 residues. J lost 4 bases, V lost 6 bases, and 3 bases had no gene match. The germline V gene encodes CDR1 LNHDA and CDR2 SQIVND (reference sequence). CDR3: CASRSTGNQPQHF. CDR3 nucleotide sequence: TGTGCCAGTAGATCGACAGGGAATCAGCCCCAGCATTTT.

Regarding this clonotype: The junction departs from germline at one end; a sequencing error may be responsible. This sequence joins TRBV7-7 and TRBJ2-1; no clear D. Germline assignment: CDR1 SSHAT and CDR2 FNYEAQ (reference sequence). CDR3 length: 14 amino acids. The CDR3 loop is CASSFLGSYNEQFF. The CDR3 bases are TGTGCTAGCAGCTTTTTAGGATCCTACAATGAGCAGTTCTTC.

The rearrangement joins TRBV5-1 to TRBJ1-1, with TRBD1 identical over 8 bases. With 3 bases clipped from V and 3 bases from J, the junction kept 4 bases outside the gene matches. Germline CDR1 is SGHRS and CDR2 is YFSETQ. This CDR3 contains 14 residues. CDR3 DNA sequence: TGCGCCAGCAGCTCCCGGGACAGGTACACTGAAGCTTTCTTT. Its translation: CASSSRDRYTEAFF. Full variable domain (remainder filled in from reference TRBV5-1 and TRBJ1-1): KAGVTQTPRYLIKTRGQQVTLSCSPISGHRSVSWYQQTPGQGLQFLFEYFSETQRNKGNFPGRFSGRQFSNSRSEMNVSTLELGDSALYLCASSSRDRYTEAFFGQGTRLTVV.

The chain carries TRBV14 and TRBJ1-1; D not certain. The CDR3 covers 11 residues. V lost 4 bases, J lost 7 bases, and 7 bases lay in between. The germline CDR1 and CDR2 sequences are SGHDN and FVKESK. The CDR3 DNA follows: TGTGCCAGCAGCCCGGGTGGTGAAGCTTTCTTT. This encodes CASSPGGEAFF.

CDR3 nucleotide sequence: TGTGCCAGTAGTATAAGACTAGCAGAGTACAATGAGCAGTTCTTC. This gives the protein CASSIRLAEYNEQFF. The chain is built from TRBV19 and TRBJ2-1; 7 nucleotides align to TRBD2. Germline values: CDR1 LNHDA, CDR2 SQIVND (reference sequence). The CDR3 has 15 residues. The J segment lost 4 bases and the V segment lost 2 bases, leaving 5 bases of the junction unmatched.

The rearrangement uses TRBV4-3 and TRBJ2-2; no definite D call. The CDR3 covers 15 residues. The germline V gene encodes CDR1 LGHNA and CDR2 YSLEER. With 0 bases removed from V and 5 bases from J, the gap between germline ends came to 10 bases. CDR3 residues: CASSQEVARTGELFF. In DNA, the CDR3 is TGCGCCAGCAGCCAAGAAGTAGCCCGGACCGGGGAGCTGTTTTTT.

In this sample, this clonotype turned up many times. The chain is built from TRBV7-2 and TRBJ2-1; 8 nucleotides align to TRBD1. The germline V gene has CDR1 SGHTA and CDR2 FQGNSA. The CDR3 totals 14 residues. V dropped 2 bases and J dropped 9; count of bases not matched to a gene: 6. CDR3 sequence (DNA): TGTGCCAGCAGCTTAATCGGACAGGGTACTGAGCAGTTCTTC. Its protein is CASSLIGQGTEQFF.

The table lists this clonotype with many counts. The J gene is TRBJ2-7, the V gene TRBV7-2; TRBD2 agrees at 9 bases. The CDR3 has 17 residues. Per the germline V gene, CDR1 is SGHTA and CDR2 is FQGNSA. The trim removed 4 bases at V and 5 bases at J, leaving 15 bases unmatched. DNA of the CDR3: TGTGCCAGCAGCTCACTTATCTTTGGCGGGGGGGCCGACGAGCAGTACTTC. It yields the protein CASSSLIFGGGADEQYF.